Presented here are 31 T cell receptor beta chains from one specimen sequenced in a study of blood T cells in healthy people across ages. A sample-barcoded 5' primer and a J-beta primer mix were used in a second PCR of about 7 to 12 cycles. TCRdb passed the 5' RACE reads through MiXCR, listing each CDR3 protein once. The sample contains fewer than 1,000,000 distinct CDR3 sequences, 35% to 50% of which appear only once. The material sequenced was blood. These receptor sequences come from an elderly man in good health.

CDR3 sequence (DNA): TGTGCCAGCAGTGAATCGTGGCGGGCGGATTCTGAAGCTTTCTTT. Its protein product is CASSESWRADSEAFF. This chain uses TRBV25-1 with TRBJ1-1; D remains unclear. Germline values: CDR1 MGHDK, CDR2 SYGVNS. The V end lost 1 base, the J end lost 6 bases, and 15 bases lay between the germline ends. The CDR3 covers 15 residues.

Notes on this clonotype: A much larger clone sits a single nucleotide away, making a read error possible. The chain carries TRBV3-1 and TRBJ2-2; 8 bases match TRBD1. The junction had 6 bases not matched to a gene; V was cut back by 1 base and J by 2 bases. The V gene's germline CDR1 is LGHDT and CDR2 YNNKEL (reference sequence). The CDR3 length is 17 residues. CDR3 sequence reads: CASSQVTGGTNTGELFF. CDR3 DNA sequence: TGTGCCAGCAGCCAAGTCACAGGGGGAACCAACACCGGGGAGCTGTTTTTT.

The V gene is TRBV7-8, the J gene TRBJ1-1, with a weak D call TRBD1 (6 bases). The CDR3 is 16 amino acids. Trimming stripped 0 bases from V and 4 bases from J, with 15 bases between. Germline CDR1 is SGHVS and CDR2 is FQNEAQ. The CDR3 DNA follows: TGTGCCAGCAGCTTAGCGGGGACATTTGGGACCACTGAAGCTTTCTTT. It yields the protein CASSLAGTFGTTEAFF. Supplemented by reference TRBV7-8 and TRBJ1-1, the full variable domain reads GAGVSQSPRYKVAKRGQDVALRCDPISGHVSLFWYQQALGQGPEFLTYFQNEAQLDKSGLPSDRFFAERPEGSVSTLKIQRTQQEDSAVYLCASSLAGTFGTTEAFFGQGTRLTVV.

This clonotype came up many times. The chain has TRBV28 and TRBJ2-1; 8 bases line up with TRBD2. With V trimmed by 4 bases and J by 0 bases, 8 bases remained unmatched. From germline, CDR1 is MDHEN and CDR2 SYDVKM. The CDR3 loop spans 17 amino acids. Here the CDR3 reads CASSSSAAGGSYNEQFF. The CDR3, as DNA: TGTGCCAGCAGTTCCTCCGCCGCGGGGGGCTCCTACAATGAGCAGTTCTTC.

The rearrangement uses TRBV4-1 and TRBJ1-2; TRBD1 might be the D (5 bases). The CDR3 length is 15 residues. CDR1 MGHRA and CDR2 YSYEKL come from the germline V gene. V shed 0 bases and J shed 3 bases, with 11 bases lying between them. CDR3 DNA: TGCGCCAGCAGCCAAGAAAGGGGAAGGGACTATGGCTACACCTTC. Translated: CASSQERGRDYGYTF.

The CDR3 reads CASSLGSPNSPLHF. CDR3 DNA sequence: TGTGCCAGCAGCCTTGGGTCCCCTAATTCACCCCTCCACTTT. V is TRBV4-2 and J is TRBJ1-6; D remains ambiguous. The CDR3 contains 14 residues. From germline, CDR1 is LGHNA and CDR2 YNFKEQ. With 4 bases removed from V and 6 bases from J, the gap between germline ends came to 10 bases.

On this clonotype itself: One end of the junction varies from germline; a read error may be responsible. The chain uses TRBV9 and TRBJ2-1; tentative D call: TRBD1 (6 bases). The CDR3 has 14 amino acids. Germline-derived CDR1 and CDR2 are SGDLS and YYNGEE. The CDR3 protein is CASSATGLYNGQFF. The CDR3, as DNA: TGTGCCAGCAGCGCGACAGGCCTCTACAATGGGCAGTTCTTC. The whole variable domain, remainder taken from reference TRBV9 and TRBJ2-1, is DSGVTQTPKHLITATGQRVTLRCSPRSGDLSVYWYQQSLDQGLQFLIQYYNGEERAKGNILERFSAQQFPDLHSELNLSSLELGDSALYFCASSATGLYNGQFFGPGTRLTVL.

The genes are TRBV28 and TRBJ1-5, with 9 positions matching TRBD1. Germline CDR1 reads MDHEN; CDR2 reads SYDVKM. This CDR3 contains 16 residues. V gave up 3 bases and J gave up 5 bases; unmatched junction bases: 8. The CDR3 region has the DNA TGTGCCAGCAGTTTCCACAGGGGGCGCGTCGATCAGCCCCAGCATTTT. It is translated as CASSFHRGRVDQPQHF.

This clonotype was picked up many times. The rearrangement uses TRBV24-1 and TRBJ2-1; 10 bases map to TRBD2. The germline CDR1 and CDR2 sequences are KGHDR and SFDVKD. Trimming took 0 bases from V and 9 from J; bases not matched to a gene: 4. CDR3 length: 15 amino acids. The CDR3 loop reads CATSDLASGGTEQFF. CDR3 nucleotides: TGTGCCACCAGTGATTTGGCTAGCGGGGGAACTGAGCAGTTCTTC.

With respect to this clonotype: A read error is possible here, since a much larger clone lies one base away. The V call is TRBV13, the J call TRBJ2-3; 7 positions match TRBD1. The V and J ends lost 4 bases and 3 bases, in that order; junction bases with no gene match: 7. Germline-derived CDR1 and CDR2 are PRHDT and FYEKMQ (reference sequence). CDR3 size: 15 residues. DNA of the CDR3: TGTGCCAGCAGCTCCGACAGGGAAGGGACAGATACGCAGTATTTT. Its protein is CASSSDREGTDTQYF.

This clonotype was seen ten or more times. The CDR3 DNA follows: TGCGCCAGCAGCTTGGCGGGAGTAGGTTACAATGAGCAGTTCTTC. It translates to CASSLAGVGYNEQFF. V is TRBV5-1 and J is TRBJ2-1; D is possibly TRBD2 (6 bases). There are 15 residues in the CDR3. Trimming stripped 0 bases from V and 4 bases from J, with 11 bases between. Germline V CDR1 and CDR2: SGHRS, YFSETQ.

In regard to this clonotype: One junction end does not reproduce the germline sequence, and a read error may be involved. The chain couples TRBV4-3 to TRBJ2-4; 8 bases agree with TRBD2. In germline, CDR1 is LGHNA, CDR2 YSLEER. The length of the CDR3 is 15 residues. The CDR3 DNA is TGCGCTAGCAGCCGAGGACGAGCGGGGGAAAACATTCAGTACTTC. It specifies CASSRGRAGENIQYF.

The chain uses TRBV5-1 and TRBJ2-7; 16 nucleotides align to TRBD2. The junction had 5 bases not matched to a gene; V was cut back by 4 bases and J by 1 base. CDR1 is SGHRS and CDR2 is YFSETQ in the germline V gene. There are 17 residues in the CDR3. The CDR3 coding sequence is TGCGCCAGCAGCCGGGGACTAGCGGGAGGGATATCCTACGAGCAGTACTTC. Translating gives CASSRGLAGGISYEQYF. The full variable domain, completed using reference TRBV5-1 and TRBJ2-7, is KAGVTQTPRYLIKTRGQQVTLSCSPISGHRSVSWYQQTPGQGLQFLFEYFSETQRNKGNFPGRFSGRQFSNSRSEMNVSTLELGDSALYLCASSRGLAGGISYEQYFGPGTRLTVT.

This chain joins TRBV27 and TRBJ1-5, with D possibly matching TRBD1 (6 bases). The V end lost 10 bases, the J end lost 4 bases, and 11 bases lay between the germline ends. Germline CDR1 reads MNHEY; CDR2 reads SMNVEV (reference sequence). This CDR3 has 12 residues. CDR3 sequence (DNA): TGTGCCACCAGAGGGGGGAATCAGCCCCAGCATTTT. It translates to CATRGGNQPQHF.

In regard to this clonotype: The junction and the germline gene differ at one end; a read error may be behind it. The chain uses TRBV20-1 and TRBJ2-7; 11 nucleotides line up with TRBD2. CDR1 and CDR2 (germline): DFQATT, SNEGSKA (reference sequence). The length of the CDR3 is 14 residues. This CDR3 is CSATGLADPYERYF. CDR3 DNA sequence: TGCAGTGCTACGGGACTAGCGGACCCCTACGAGCGGTACTTC.

CDR3 DNA sequence: TGCAGTGCTACCTCCCTACAGGGGATGGACACTGAAGCTTTCTTT. This codes for CSATSLQGMDTEAFF. The chain couples TRBV20-1 to TRBJ1-1, with 7 bases identical to TRBD1. The germline CDR1 and CDR2 sequences are DFQATT and SNEGSKA (reference sequence). The length of the CDR3 is 15 residues. Trimming at V came to 4 bases and at J to 3 bases, leaving 11 bases not matched to a gene.

This chain uses TRBV5-6 with TRBJ2-1; TRBD2 matches at 7 bases. CDR1 SGHDT and CDR2 YYEEEE come from the germline V gene. CDR3 length: 14 residues. J gave up 8 bases and V 4 bases, and 9 bases lay outside the gene matches. The CDR3 reads CASSVPGGRDEQFF. The CDR3 DNA sequence: TGTGCCAGCAGCGTTCCGGGAGGCCGGGATGAGCAGTTCTTC.

The V and J genes are TRBV12-3 or TRBV12-4 and TRBJ2-2; D is perhaps TRBD1 or TRBD2 (6 bases each). The CDR3 loop spans 15 amino acids. V was trimmed by 10 bases and J by 4 bases, leaving 19 bases between them. The CDR3 reads CATGQRVTTTGELFF. CDR3 nucleotide sequence: TGTGCCACCGGACAGCGGGTCACTACCACCGGGGAGCTGTTTTTT.

Regarding this clonotype: One junction end disagrees with the germline gene, perhaps due to a read error. V usage is TRBV11-2 and J usage is TRBJ2-5, with TRBD1 matching 9 bases. CDR3 length: 16 residues. Germline-derived CDR1 and CDR2 are SGHAT and FQNNGV. The CDR3 sequence: CAGSGITGGGTETQYF. CDR3 nucleotides: TGTGCCGGCAGCGGAATAACAGGGGGCGGCACAGAGACCCAGTACTTC.

This clonotype was detected only a few times. This chain joins TRBV7-3 and TRBJ2-3; perhaps TRBD2 as D (6 bases). V was shortened by 3 bases and J by 4 bases, with 17 bases between the two germline ends. Germline values: CDR1 SGHTA, CDR2 FQGTGA. This CDR3 spans 16 amino acids. Here the CDR3 DNA reads TGTGCCAGCAGCTTGGAAGGAGGGGCTAGCCCAGATACGCAGTATTTT. This gives the protein CASSLEGGASPDTQYF. The full variable domain, its missing parts supplied by reference TRBV7-3 and TRBJ2-3, is GAGVSQTPSNKVTEKGKYVELRCDPISGHTALYWYRQSLGQGPEFLIYFQGTGAADDSGLPNDRFFAVRPEGSVSTLKIQRTERGDSAVYLCASSLEGGASPDTQYFGPGTRLTVL.

As for this clonotype: A junction end diverges from the germline sequence, so it may reflect a read error. CDR3 loop: CASSAVVGRGADTQYF. The DNA for the CDR3 is TGCGCCAGCAGCGCCGTAGTCGGGAGGGGTGCAGATACGCAGTATTTT. This chain uses TRBV7-8 with TRBJ2-3; TRBD2 matches at 8 bases. Looked up from germline, CDR1 is SGHVS and CDR2 is FQNEAQ. The CDR3 sequence is 16 residues long. Full variable domain (outside the CDR3, taken from reference TRBV7-8 and TRBJ2-3): GAGVSQSPRYKVAKRGQDVALRCDPISGHVSLFWYQQALGQGPEFLTYFQNEAQLDKSGLPSDRFFAERPEGSVSTLKIQRTQQEDSAVYLCASSAVVGRGADTQYFGPGTRLTVL.

The chain carries TRBV20-1 and TRBJ1-2; D call uncertain. There are 13 residues in the CDR3. V gave up 1 base and J gave up 4 bases, with 10 bases separating them. Per the germline V gene, CDR1 is DFQATT and CDR2 is SNEGSKA (reference sequence). The CDR3 DNA reads TGCAGTGCTAGAGTTGAGCAGTCCTATGGCTACACCTTC. This codes for CSARVEQSYGYTF.

The J gene is TRBJ1-2, the V gene TRBV2; tentatively, D is TRBD1 (6 bases). The CDR3 covers 15 residues. V lost 3 bases to trimming and J lost 4 bases, with 15 bases between them. Germline V gives CDR1 SNHLY, CDR2 FYNNEI. In DNA, the CDR3 is TGTGCCAGCAGTGACCGTTCGAGGACAGCCTATGGCTACACCTTC. Translated, it gives CASSDRSRTAYGYTF.

This clonotype was detected a few times. V is TRBV6-5 and J is TRBJ1-5, with unresolved D. V lost 8 bases, J lost 5 bases, and 13 bases lay in between. Germline V gives CDR1 MNHEY, CDR2 SVGAGI. This CDR3 has 13 amino acids. The CDR3 here is CASARGYDQPQHF. Written as DNA, the CDR3 is TGTGCCAGCGCAAGAGGGTATGATCAGCCCCAGCATTTT.

This chain connects TRBV27 to TRBJ2-7, with 7 bases identical to TRBD2. The V segment lost 4 bases and the J segment 2 bases; nucleotides outside the gene matches: 8. CDR1 and CDR2 (germline): MNHEY, SMNVEV (reference sequence). CDR3 size: 15 residues. CDR3: CASSYTSGTTYEQYF. For the CDR3, the DNA is TGTGCCAGCAGTTATACCAGCGGGACGACCTACGAGCAGTACTTC.

This sequence joins TRBV7-3 and TRBJ2-5, with 7 bases fitting TRBD2. The germline V gene encodes CDR1 SGHTA and CDR2 FQGTGA. Unmatched junction bases numbered 7, after V lost 2 bases and J lost 4 bases. The CDR3 covers 15 residues. CDR3 bases: TGTGCCAGCAGCTTATTTTCGGGAGGCCGAGAGACCCAGTACTTC. This encodes CASSLFSGGRETQYF.

This chain connects TRBV6-1 to TRBJ1-6, with 9 bases matching TRBD1. The CDR3 sequence is 15 residues long. J lost 6 bases, V lost 6 bases, and 6 bases had no gene match. Germline loops: CDR1 MNHNS, CDR2 SASEGT. In DNA, the CDR3 is TGTGCCAGCAGGGCCCCGGACAGGGGTAATTCACCCCTCCACTTT. It is translated as CASRAPDRGNSPLHF.

This clonotype was counted at least ten times. This could be a read error, since a much larger clone is one nucleotide away. The chain carries TRBV4-2 and TRBJ2-5; D possibly corresponds to TRBD1 (5 bases). V dropped 1 base and J dropped 1 base, with 13 bases sitting between them. Germline V gives CDR1 LGHNA, CDR2 YNFKEQ. This CDR3 contains 16 residues. The CDR3 nucleotides read TGTGCCAGCAGCCAAGCCCGTAGGGGTTTCCAAGAGACCCAGTACTTC. It yields the protein CASSQARRGFQETQYF.

A remark on this clonotype: This may arise from a read error, as a much more abundant clone is one base away. The chain is built from TRBV29-1 and TRBJ1-1; D unresolved. V shed 4 bases and J shed 1 base, with 10 bases lying between them. In germline, CDR1 is SQVTM, CDR2 ANQGSEA. This CDR3 comprises 13 residues. CDR3 in amino acids: CSVGRAGNTEAFF. CDR3 nucleotides: TGCAGCGTTGGACGGGCAGGGAACACTGAAGCTTTCTTT.

Notes on this clonotype: It may be a read error: a sequence one base away is much more abundant. The rearrangement uses TRBV12-3 or TRBV12-4 and TRBJ1-2, with D uncertain. The CDR3 has 14 amino acids. CDR3 bases: TGTGCCAGCAGAAATGGGCCGAGTAACTATGGCTTCACCTTC. Residues: CASRNGPSNYGFTF.

This rearrangement joins TRBV10-3 to TRBJ2-7, with D possibly matching TRBD1 (5 bases). Germline assignment: CDR1 ENHRY and CDR2 SYGVKD. The CDR3 totals 15 residues. V gave up 5 bases and J gave up 3 bases, with 17 bases separating them. The DNA for the CDR3 is TGTGCCATCAGTAGACAGCCCCGTTCCGACTACGAGCAGTACTTC. Translated, it gives CAISRQPRSDYEQYF.